This passage covers 7 T cell receptor beta chains from one sample sequenced in a study of beta chain features in type 1 diabetes. Reverse transcribing all isolated RNA meant expressed TCRB transcripts were sequenced. Assay: immunoSEQ multiplex PCR; the TCRdb copy retains only in-frame clones and omits some. The sample carries 200,000 to 300,000 clones, around 26% recorded once. The sequencing sample was made of central memory CD4+ T cells from blood. The receptors shown here come from a man between 25 and 39 years old in good health.

The chain recombines TRBV27 with TRBJ2-3; 12 bases fit TRBD2. CDR3 size: 18 residues. Trimming cost V 7 bases and J 3 bases; bases outside gene matches: 14. From germline, CDR1 is MNHEY and CDR2 SMNVEV (reference sequence). CDR3 nucleotides: TGTGCCAGCACCCCCCTATGGCTAGCGGGAGGGTGGACAGATACGCAGTATTTT. Translation: CASTPLWLAGGWTDTQYF.

This clone occurred a few times. The rearrangement links TRBV21-1 to TRBJ2-7; TRBD1, as called in the table, went unchecked against the DNA. TRBV21-1 is a pseudogene. The CDR3 is made up of 15 amino acids. CDR3 amino acids: CASSNVPTGAYEQYF. CDR3 in DNA: TGTGCCAGCAGCAACGTTCCGACAGGGGCCTACGAGCAGTACTTC.

This clone was seen only a few times. The gene calls are TRBV9 and TRBJ1-3, with D possibly being TRBD1 (5 bases). Germline loops: CDR1 SGDLS, CDR2 YYNGEE. V was clipped by 3 bases and J by 4 bases, with 17 bases between them. CDR3 length equals 16 residues. CDR3 loop: CASSATDSYYGNTIYF. CDR3 nucleotide sequence: TGTGCCAGCAGCGCAACCGACAGCTACTACGGAAACACCATATATTTT.

The table lists this clone with a few counts. The junction departs from germline at one end; a sequencing error may be responsible. The gene calls are TRBV7-9 and TRBJ2-7; 7 bases fit TRBD1. The CDR3 is 12 residues long. Germline CDR1 SEHNR, CDR2 FQNEAQ (reference sequence). Here the CDR3 DNA reads TGTGCCAGCAGCTCGACTGAGACAGGGTCTTCGTTC. Amino acids: CASSSTETGSSF.

V usage is TRBV20-1 and J usage is TRBJ2-3, with D tentatively TRBD2 (6 bases). Trimming took 6 bases from V and 11 from J, leaving 15 bases between them. The CDR3 is made up of 11 amino acids. Germline lookup yields CDR1 DFQATT and CDR2 SNEGSKA (reference sequence). The CDR3 sequence is CSARDSSWQYF. For the CDR3, the DNA is TGCAGTGCAAGGGACTCCTCATGGCAGTATTTT.

This clone was detected a few times. This chain uses TRBV7-9 with TRBJ2-6; TRBD1 matches 12 bases. Germline trimming cut 5 bases from V and 3 bases from J; bases unmatched to any gene: 2. The CDR3 runs to 16 residues. The germline V gene encodes CDR1 SEHNR and CDR2 FQNEAQ (reference sequence). This chain's CDR3 is CASSGTGGSGANVLTF. CDR3 in DNA: TGTGCCAGCAGCGGGACAGGGGGCAGTGGGGCCAACGTCCTGACTTTC.

The V and J genes are TRBV7-9 and TRBJ1-1; 8 bases are a match to TRBD1. The germline gives CDR1 SEHNR, CDR2 FQNEAQ (reference sequence). The junction had 8 bases not matched to a gene; V was cut back by 3 bases and J by 11 bases. The CDR3 length is 13 residues. CDR3 sequence: CASSLETGVGAFF. The CDR3 DNA follows: TGTGCCAGCAGCTTGGAGACAGGGGTAGGCGCTTTCTTT.